Presented here are 15 T cell receptor beta chains from one specimen sequenced in a study of cytomegalovirus exposure and HLA in healthy donors. Amplification used 60 Vbeta primers and 13 Jbeta primers. The method was immunoSEQ multiplex PCR; TCRdb's version includes in-frame clones alone and lacks a portion of them. The sample holds fewer than 140,000 clones, 75% to 85% seen once. Source material: PBMCs. All receptors come from a man between 50 and 59 years old in good health and CMV-seronegative.

The V and J genes are TRBV11-3 and TRBJ1-1; D remains ambiguous. V lost 4 bases and J 1 base, leaving 7 bases between the germline ends. Per germline, CDR1 SGHNT and CDR2 YENEEA. This CDR3 is 13 amino acids long. In DNA, the CDR3 is TGTGCCAGCAGCTCAACAGCGAACACTGAAGCTTTCTTT. Its protein product is CASSSTANTEAFF.

The chain has TRBV5-1 and TRBJ1-2, with D tentatively TRBD1 (5 bases). V was trimmed by 0 bases and J by 5 bases, leaving 11 bases between them. The length of the CDR3 is 14 residues. Per germline, CDR1 SGHRS and CDR2 YFSETQ. The CDR3 DNA is TGCGCCAGCAGCTTGGAGGCGGGACCGTATGGCTACACCTTC. Protein product: CASSLEAGPYGYTF.

The chain couples TRBV7-2 to TRBJ1-3, with 8 bases lining up with TRBD1. The germline V gene encodes CDR1 SGHTA and CDR2 FQGNSA. V was clipped by 4 bases and J by 5 bases; unmatched bases: 4. CDR3 length: 14 amino acids. CDR3 coding DNA: TGTGCCAGCAGCTCCCAGGGGGCAAGAAACACCATATATTTT. Its translation is CASSSQGARNTIYF.

The CDR3 sequence: CASSYGQVEQFF. The CDR3 DNA reads as TGCGCCAGCAGCTACGGACAGGTTGAGCAGTTCTTC. The chain employs TRBV5-1 and TRBJ2-1, with 7 positions matching TRBD1. Trimming at V came to 3 bases and at J to 9 bases, leaving 3 bases not matched to a gene. CDR1 SGHRS and CDR2 YFSETQ come from the germline V gene. The CDR3 loop spans 12 amino acids. The variable domain in full, with the rest retrieved from reference TRBV5-1 and TRBJ2-1, is KAGVTQTPRYLIKTRGQQVTLSCSPISGHRSVSWYQQTPGQGLQFLFEYFSETQRNKGNFPGRFSGRQFSNSRSEMNVSTLELGDSALYLCASSYGQVEQFFGPGTRLTVL.

V gene TRBV2 combines with J gene TRBJ1-2, with TRBD1 matching over 10 bases. V shed 4 bases, J shed 4 bases, and the junction held 6 bases outside the gene matches. This CDR3 has 15 amino acids. In germline, CDR1 is SNHLY, CDR2 FYNNEI. In nucleotides, the CDR3 is TGTGCCAGCAGTGTTGGGACAGGGGTAGGCTATGGCTACACCTTC. Its protein product is CASSVGTGVGYGYTF.

The chain is built from TRBV5-6 and TRBJ2-7, with D possibly matching TRBD2 (6 bases). Trimming pared 0 bases from V and 3 bases from J, leaving 10 bases between. Germline V gene sequence: CDR1 SGHDT, CDR2 YYEEEE. The CDR3 runs to 14 residues. The CDR3 DNA reads TGTGCCAGCAGCTTGGTCGGAGGGGACTACGAGCAGTACGTC. Translating gives CASSLVGGDYEQYV.

The rearrangement uses TRBV30 and TRBJ2-7, with a weak D call TRBD2 (6 bases). CDR1 and CDR2 from the germline V gene are GTSNPN and SVGIG (reference sequence). There are 11 residues in the CDR3. The V end was cut by 0 bases, the J end by 7 bases, with 7 bases between. The CDR3 loop reads CAWSVGGEQYF. The CDR3, as DNA: TGTGCCTGGAGTGTTGGAGGGGAGCAGTACTTC. The full variable domain, its missing parts supplied by reference TRBV30 and TRBJ2-7, is SQTIHQWPATLVQPVGSPLSLECTVEGTSNPNLYWYRQAAGRGLQLLFYSVGIGQISSEVPQNLSASRPQDRQFILSSKKLLLSDSGFYLCAWSVGGEQYFGPGTRLTVT.

This sequence joins TRBV19 and TRBJ2-1, with TRBD1 matching over 7 bases. Germline V gives CDR1 LNHDA, CDR2 SQIVND (reference sequence). The ends lost 7 bases at V and 9 bases at J; junction bases unmatched: 9. This CDR3 is 13 amino acids long. The CDR3 here is CASNEQGTGEQFF. The CDR3 DNA follows: TGTGCCAGTAACGAACAGGGGACCGGTGAGCAGTTCTTC.

The chain carries TRBV5-1 and TRBJ2-3, with 10 bases aligning to TRBD2. The germline V gene has CDR1 SGHRS and CDR2 YFSETQ. V lost 2 bases, J lost 0 bases, and 3 bases stayed unmatched. The CDR3 loop spans 16 amino acids. The CDR3: CASSFPSGGSTDTQYF. For the CDR3, the DNA is TGCGCCAGCAGCTTCCCTAGCGGGGGTAGCACAGATACGCAGTATTTT.

The genes are TRBV5-6 and TRBJ1-1; D possibly corresponds to TRBD1 (6 bases). Trimming shortened V by 4 bases and J by 3 bases, and 10 bases separated the two germline ends. Germline values: CDR1 SGHDT, CDR2 YYEEEE. The CDR3 is 13 amino acids. CDR3 bases: TGTGCCAGCAGCGGCGGACAGCACACTGAAGCTTTCTTT. Amino acid sequence: CASSGGQHTEAFF. The full variable domain, rest sourced from reference TRBV5-6 and TRBJ1-1, is DAGVTQSPTHLIKTRGQQVTLRCSPKSGHDTVSWYQQALGQGPQFIFQYYEEEERQRGNFPDRFSGHQFPNYSSELNVNALLLGDSALYLCASSGGQHTEAFFGQGTRLTVV.

This rearrangement joins TRBV5-4 to TRBJ1-2; 9 bases fit TRBD1. Germline V lookup: CDR1 SGHNT, CDR2 YYREEE (reference sequence). The CDR3 covers 18 residues. Trimming took 4 bases from V and 4 from J; bases not matched to a gene: 17. CDR3 in amino acids: CASSKGPGTGPVGYGYTF. The CDR3 region has the DNA TGTGCCAGCAGCAAGGGCCCCGGGACAGGGCCAGTCGGCTATGGCTACACCTTC.

The rearrangement links TRBV19 to TRBJ1-2, with 7 positions matching TRBD1. Germline CDR1 reads LNHDA; CDR2 reads SQIVND (reference sequence). The CDR3 is made up of 14 amino acids. V gave up 4 bases and J gave up 5 bases; unmatched junction bases: 7. This chain's CDR3 is CASSTVTGWYGYTF. In DNA form, the CDR3 reads TGTGCCAGTAGTACCGTGACAGGGTGGTATGGCTACACCTTC.

The chain employs TRBV5-1 and TRBJ2-3; 12 bases align to TRBD2. Trimming cost V 4 bases and J 3 bases; bases outside gene matches: 9. The CDR3 is 17 residues long. The germline V gene has CDR1 SGHRS and CDR2 YFSETQ. CDR3 sequence reads: CASSRRLAGAVTDTQYF. The CDR3 DNA reads TGCGCCAGCAGCCGTAGACTAGCGGGGGCCGTAACAGATACGCAGTATTTT. Supplemented by reference TRBV5-1 and TRBJ2-3, the full variable domain reads KAGVTQTPRYLIKTRGQQVTLSCSPISGHRSVSWYQQTPGQGLQFLFEYFSETQRNKGNFPGRFSGRQFSNSRSEMNVSTLELGDSALYLCASSRRLAGAVTDTQYFGPGTRLTVL.

The genes are TRBV19 and TRBJ2-3; no reliable D call. The CDR3 extends over 13 amino acids. Germline CDR1 and CDR2: LNHDA and SQIVND (reference sequence). With 6 bases removed from V and 1 base from J, the gap between germline ends came to 8 bases. The CDR3 nucleotides read TGTGCCAGTAGCCCTACCGGCACAGATACGCAGTATTTT. The encoded protein is CASSPTGTDTQYF.

The CDR3 loop is CASGRDRRNTGELFF. The CDR3, as DNA: TGTGCCAGCGGAAGGGACAGGAGGAACACCGGGGAGCTGTTTTTT. J is TRBJ2-2 and V is TRBV6-1; 8 bases are shared with TRBD1. CDR1 is MNHNS, CDR2 SASEGT, per germline. This CDR3 is 15 amino acids long. Losses at the gene ends were 8 bases for V and 1 base for J; bases not matched to a gene: 6.